This is a list of T cell receptor beta chains from one sample in a study of T cells in Graves' hyperthyroidism and ophthalmopathy. MiXCR was run by TCRdb on the multiplex PCR reads, yielding one entry per CDR3 protein. The sample lists approximately 600,000 distinct CDR3 sequences, about 17% occurring once. Sequencing was done on a sample of blood. These TCRs come from a woman aged 25 to 39 with Graves' hyperthyroidism. Each CDR3 is given with its conserved first and last residue. The order of the fields is V gene, clone size, J gene, D gene, CDR3 DNA, CDR3 protein. D genes are given only for firm matches. Clone size is given for some rows only: seen once, a few or many times, or a class if the clone is expanded.

V: TRBV20-1; size: NA; J: TRBJ2-3; D: NA; DNA: TGCAGTGCTCCACCAGTAACAGATACGCAGTATTTT; CDR3: CSAPPVTDTQYF
V: TRBV5-1; size: many; J: TRBJ2-3; D: TRBD2; DNA: TGCGCCAGCAGCTTGGCGGCTAGCGGGTATAGCACAGATACGCAGTATTTT; CDR3: CASSLAASGYSTDTQYF
V: TRBV18; size: many; J: TRBJ2-1; D: NA; DNA: TGTGCCAGCTCACCACCGTTCCTAGGCGGGGATGAGCAGTTCTTC; CDR3: CASSPPFLGGDEQFF
V: TRBV28; size: once; J: TRBJ2-7; D: TRBD2; DNA: TGTGCCAGCAGGATCCTAGCGGGTTCCTGCGGGCAGTACTTC; CDR3: CASRILAGSCGQYF
V: TRBV5-6; size: many; J: TRBJ2-3; D: TRBD1; DNA: TGTGCCAGCAGCAAGGACAGGGGAACAGATACGCAGTATTTT; CDR3: CASSKDRGTDTQYF
V: TRBV5-6; size: once; J: TRBJ2-2; D: NA; DNA: TGTGCCAGCAGCTTGGCCGGGGCTACTGACACCGGGGAGCTGTTTTTT; CDR3: CASSLAGATDTGELFF
V: TRBV5-8; size: NA; J: TRBJ2-1; D: NA; DNA: TGTGCCAGCAGCTTGCAGCTAGGGGTGCCCAATGAGCAGTTCTTC; CDR3: CASSLQLGVPNEQFF
V: TRBV25-1; size: NA; J: TRBJ2-1; D: TRBD1; DNA: TGTGCCAGCAGTGAATATGGGGGACAGGGAGATGAGCAGTTCTTC; CDR3: CASSEYGGQGDEQFF
V: TRBV9; size: NA; J: TRBJ2-7; D: TRBD2; DNA: TGTGCCAGCAGCGACCCGGTTAGCGGGAGACAAAACGAGCAGTACTTC; CDR3: CASSDPVSGRQNEQYF
V: TRBV5-1; size: NA; J: TRBJ2-1; D: TRBD2; DNA: TGCGCCAGCAGCCGTCAATTGGGGGGGAGCGGCAATGAGCAGTTCTTC; CDR3: CASSRQLGGSGNEQFF
V: TRBV4-1; size: NA; J: TRBJ2-7; D: TRBD1; DNA: TGCGCCAGCAGCCAACGGACAGGAGGCCTGTCCTACGAGCAGTACTTC; CDR3: CASSQRTGGLSYEQYF
V: TRBV6-1; size: few; J: TRBJ2-3; D: NA; DNA: TGTGCCAGCAGTGACGGCAGGGGCACAGATACGCAGTATTTT; CDR3: CASSDGRGTDTQYF
V: TRBV29-1; size: NA; J: TRBJ1-1; D: TRBD1; DNA: TGCAGCGTCTACAGGGGGAACACTGAAGCTTTCTTT; CDR3: CSVYRGNTEAFF
V: TRBV20-1; size: NA; J: TRBJ2-7; D: NA; DNA: TGCAGTGCTCCCAATCCGACTAGATCGGACTACGAGCGGTACTTC; CDR3: CSAPNPTRSDYERYF
V: TRBV28; size: many; J: TRBJ2-7; D: NA; DNA: TGTGCCAGCAGTTTAGTGGTCAGGGGCGCTAACCCGAGTACCGCCGGTGCCTACGAGCAGTACTTC; CDR3: CASSLVVRGANPSTAGAYEQYF
V: TRBV9; size: few; J: TRBJ2-1; D: TRBD1; DNA: TGTGCCAGCAGCTCTCTACCACAGGGGGCCTACAATGAGCAGTTCTTC; CDR3: CASSSLPQGAYNEQFF
V: TRBV19; size: few; J: TRBJ2-3; D: NA; DNA: TGTGCCAGTAGAGTACACTACCGAGTGGTCACAGATACGCAGTATTTT; CDR3: CASRVHYRVVTDTQYF
V: TRBV7-3; size: many; J: TRBJ2-3; D: TRBD1; DNA: TGTGCCAGCAGATCAAGGGGGCGCAGGACAGATACGCAGTATTTT; CDR3: CASRSRGRRTDTQYF
V: TRBV6-5; size: many; J: TRBJ2-1; D: NA; DNA: TGTGCCAGCAGTTACTCCGACTCCCCTTTATCCTACAATGAGCAGTTCTTC; CDR3: CASSYSDSPLSYNEQFF
V: TRBV18; size: NA; J: TRBJ2-7; D: NA; DNA: TGTGCCAGCTCACCCGGGCGTCCTAAAAGAGACGAGCAGTACTTC; CDR3: CASSPGRPKRDEQYF
V: TRBV29-1; size: NA; J: TRBJ1-4; D: NA; DNA: TGCAGCGCCGGAATCGGGGGATTCGAAAAACTGTTTTTT; CDR3: CSAGIGGFEKLFF
V: TRBV6-1; size: many; J: TRBJ2-7; D: NA; DNA: TGTGCCAGCAGTTCCCAGTCGTTGCGTGAGCAGTACTTC; CDR3: CASSSQSLREQYF
V: TRBV5-6; size: few; J: TRBJ1-2; D: TRBD1; DNA: TGTGCCAGCAGCTTTTCAGGGGGCGATGGCTACACCTTC; CDR3: CASSFSGGDGYTF
V: TRBV4-3; size: NA; J: TRBJ2-3; D: NA; DNA: TGCGCCAGCAGGAGCTCTCTAGCTACCGATACGCAGTATTTT; CDR3: CASRSSLATDTQYF
V: TRBV7-2; size: few; J: TRBJ1-6; D: NA; DNA: TGTGCCAGCAGCGCGGACAGTAGATATTCACCCCTCCACTTT; CDR3: CASSADSRYSPLHF
V: TRBV7-9; size: few; J: TRBJ1-2; D: NA; DNA: TGTGCCAGCAGCTTATTCGGCTACACCTTC; CDR3: CASSLFGYTF
V: TRBV20-1; size: few; J: TRBJ2-3; D: NA; DNA: TGCAGTGCTAGTGTGGGACCACGGCAGGATACGCAGTATTTT; CDR3: CSASVGPRQDTQYF
V: TRBV7-9; size: many; J: TRBJ1-4; D: TRBD1; DNA: TGTGCCAGCAGCCCACGGACAGGGATGGATGAAAAACTGTTTTTT; CDR3: CASSPRTGMDEKLFF
V: TRBV12-3/TRBV12-4; size: few; J: TRBJ2-5; D: NA; DNA: TGTGCCAGCACGGGACTGGTGAAAGAGACCCAGTACTTC; CDR3: CASTGLVKETQYF
V: TRBV20-1; size: NA; J: TRBJ1-4; D: NA; DNA: TGCAGTGCTGGGGATGCAACTAATGAAAAACTGTTTTTT; CDR3: CSAGDATNEKLFF
V: TRBV28; size: NA; J: TRBJ1-1; D: TRBD1; DNA: TGTGCCAGCACCATTCCCACTAGACAGGGATCGAACACTGAAGCTTTCTTT; CDR3: CASTIPTRQGSNTEAFF
V: TRBV20-1; size: NA; J: TRBJ2-1; D: TRBD2; DNA: TGCAGTGCTAGAGCTCCTAGCGGGAGCTCCTACAATGAGCAGTTCTTC; CDR3: CSARAPSGSSYNEQFF
V: TRBV27; size: many; J: TRBJ1-6; D: NA; DNA: TGTGCCAGCAGTAACAAACGACAGTATTCACCCCTCCACTTT; CDR3: CASSNKRQYSPLHF
V: TRBV11-2; size: NA; J: TRBJ2-5; D: TRBD1; DNA: TGTGCCAGCAGCTTCCAAGGTCCAGGGGGAGAAGAGACCCAGTACTTC; CDR3: CASSFQGPGGEETQYF
V: TRBV12-3/TRBV12-4; size: few; J: TRBJ1-5; D: NA; DNA: TGTGCCAGCAGTTTAGAAGGGGAGCCCCTGCATTTT; CDR3: CASSLEGEPLHF
V: TRBV7-8; size: NA; J: TRBJ2-2; D: TRBD2; DNA: TGTGCCAGCAGCTTATGGTCTAGCGGGAGGGCGGGGGCCGGGGAGCTGTTTTTT; CDR3: CASSLWSSGRAGAGELFF
V: TRBV6-5; size: few; J: TRBJ2-3; D: NA; DNA: TGTGCCAGCAGTTACTCCGCAATATGGAGCACAGATACGCAGTATTTT; CDR3: CASSYSAIWSTDTQYF